Presented here are 21 T cell receptor beta chains from one specimen sequenced in a study of blood T cell repertoires in COVID-19. Repertoires were generated with immunoSEQ multiplex PCR, while TCRdb's copy carries only in-frame clones and drops some. In the table there are tens of thousands of clones, over 80% of which are singletons. Input material: peripheral blood. The receptor source for this set is a man in his fifties with active COVID-19.

The chain combines TRBV28 with TRBJ2-7, with 7 bases that match TRBD1. Germline CDR1 is MDHEN and CDR2 is SYDVKM. V dropped 6 bases and J dropped 3; count of bases not matched to a gene: 11. This CDR3 is built from 15 residues. The CDR3 bases are TGTGCCAGCAGAGGTACCGGGACAGTCCTCTACGAGCAGTACTTC. It is translated as CASRGTGTVLYEQYF.

The V and J genes are TRBV7-2 and TRBJ1-4, with 9 positions matching TRBD1. The CDR3 length is 14 residues. The germline gives CDR1 SGHTA, CDR2 FQGNSA. J gave up 9 bases and V 5 bases, and 7 bases lay outside the gene matches. For the CDR3, the DNA is TGTGCCAGCAGCCAGGGACAGGGTATGAAAAAACTGTTTTTT. It is translated as CASSQGQGMKKLFF.

The gene calls are TRBV7-2 and TRBJ2-5; TRBD2 agrees at 10 bases. This CDR3 comprises 17 residues. Germline V lookup: CDR1 SGHTA, CDR2 FQGNSA. V gave up 5 bases and J gave up 9 bases; unmatched junction bases: 18. CDR3 sequence: CASSLEWGGLAVRAQYF. DNA for the CDR3: TGTGCCAGCAGCCTAGAGTGGGGCGGACTAGCGGTCCGGGCCCAGTACTTC.

The chain links TRBV18 to TRBJ1-1; D might be TRBD1 (5 bases). CDR3 length: 13 residues. The V gene lost 3 bases and the J gene lost 5 bases, with 10 bases spanning the gap. From germline, CDR1 is KGHSH and CDR2 LQKENI. The CDR3 here is CASSPPGGTEAFF. In DNA, the CDR3 is TGTGCCAGCTCACCTCCCGGGGGGACTGAAGCTTTCTTT.

The V gene is TRBV7-9, the J gene TRBJ2-7; 7 bases are shared with TRBD2. The germline gives CDR1 SEHNR, CDR2 FQNEAQ (reference sequence). V shed 2 bases and J 3 bases; nucleotides not matched to a gene: 7. The CDR3 covers 15 residues. The CDR3 region has the DNA TGTGCCAGCAGCTTATACGACTCGGGGGGCTACGAGCAGTACTTC. Residues: CASSLYDSGGYEQYF.

The genes are TRBV24-1 and TRBJ2-1; 9 bases line up with TRBD1. The CDR3 length is 16 residues. V lost 3 bases and J lost 0; bases outside the gene matches: 2. CDR1 is KGHDR and CDR2 is SFDVKD in the germline V gene. The CDR3 DNA reads TGTGCCACCAGTGATGGGACAGGGAGCTCCTACAATGAGCAGTTCTTC. It codes for CATSDGTGSSYNEQFF.

This clone came up once. The chain links TRBV5-6 to TRBJ1-1; D is perhaps TRBD1 (5 bases). The CDR3 has 14 residues. Germline V gene lookup returns CDR1 SGHDT and CDR2 YYEEEE. V was clipped by 6 bases and J by 7 bases, with 19 bases between them. The CDR3 loop reads CASMGGNKPFEAFF. The CDR3 DNA reads TGTGCCAGCATGGGGGGTAATAAACCCTTTGAAGCTTTCTTT.

The chain is built from TRBV28 and TRBJ1-1, with TRBD1 matching over 8 bases. The J segment lost 0 bases and the V segment lost 2 bases, leaving 14 bases of the junction unmatched. The CDR3 loop spans 19 amino acids. Germline V gives CDR1 MDHEN, CDR2 SYDVKM. The CDR3 DNA reads TGTGCCAGCAGTTTACTCTCAACCGGGACAGGATTTATGAACACTGAAGCTTTCTTT. Translated, it gives CASSLLSTGTGFMNTEAFF.

This clone is a singleton in its sample. The chain uses TRBV6-5 and TRBJ2-3; D unclear. Germline V CDR1 and CDR2: MNHEY, SVGAGI. V gave up 0 bases and J gave up 1 base, with 11 bases separating them. This CDR3 has 16 amino acids. CDR3 protein: CASSYSAAVGTDTQYF. The CDR3 DNA is TGTGCCAGCAGTTACTCGGCCGCAGTCGGCACAGATACGCAGTATTTT.

The chain has TRBV28 and TRBJ2-7; D unresolved. The CDR3 covers 13 residues. V lost 8 bases, J lost 2 bases, and 13 bases lay in between. Germline V gene data show CDR1 as MDHEN and CDR2 as SYDVKM. Written as DNA, the CDR3 is TGTGCCAGCGAAAGACTGAGACCCTACGAGCAGTACTTC. Translating gives CASERLRPYEQYF.

The chain links TRBV21-1 to TRBJ2-3; the table gives TRBD2 as D, unverified against the DNA. TRBV21-1 is shown as a pseudogene. The CDR3 has 16 amino acids. The CDR3 DNA follows: TGTGCCAGCAGCATCTGTCTAGCGACGGTCGCAGATACGCAGTATTTT. Residues: CASSICLATVADTQYF.

The chain joins TRBV7-2 to TRBJ1-6, with 7 bases matching TRBD1. The germline CDR1 and CDR2 sequences are SGHTA and FQGNSA. Losses at the gene ends were 3 bases for V and 7 bases for J; bases not matched to a gene: 6. This CDR3 is 15 amino acids long. DNA of the CDR3: TGTGCCAGCAGCTTCAGGGGGGCTGACAATTCACCCCTCCACTTT. Translated: CASSFRGADNSPLHF.

The chain has TRBV6-4 and TRBJ2-1; 14 positions agree with TRBD2. Germline V gene sequence: CDR1 MRHNA, CDR2 SNTAGT. The CDR3 has 16 residues. The trim removed 4 bases at V and 10 bases at J, leaving 9 bases unmatched. CDR3: CASSGRGLAGAGEQFF. CDR3 DNA: TGTGCCAGCAGTGGCAGGGGACTAGCGGGAGCAGGGGAGCAGTTCTTC.

This rearrangement joins TRBV25-1 to TRBJ1-2; TRBD1 agrees at 11 bases. CDR1 and CDR2 from the germline V gene are MGHDK and SYGVNS. The CDR3 runs to 16 residues. V lost 1 base to trimming and J lost 8 bases; unmatched junction nucleotides: 9. In DNA form, the CDR3 reads TGTGCCAGCAGTGAATCCCCTGGACAGGGGGCGGAAGGCTACACCTTC. It translates to CASSESPGQGAEGYTF.

This chain joins TRBV4-2 and TRBJ2-7, with no clear D. CDR1 LGHNA and CDR2 YNFKEQ come from the germline V gene. Trimming pared 0 bases from V and 0 bases from J, leaving 6 bases between. The CDR3 consists of 14 residues. As DNA, the CDR3 is TGTGCCAGCAGCCAAGACAGGAACTCCTACGAGCAGTACTTC. Its translation: CASSQDRNSYEQYF.

The chain recombines TRBV15 with TRBJ2-1, with TRBD2 matching 8 bases. The CDR3 totals 15 residues. The germline V gene has CDR1 LNHNV and CDR2 YYDKDF (reference sequence). V dropped 4 bases and J dropped 4; count of bases not matched to a gene: 6. CDR3: CATSKGSGTYNEQFF. The CDR3 DNA is TGTGCCACCAGCAAAGGTAGCGGGACTTACAATGAGCAGTTCTTC.

This clone came up once. This chain joins TRBV6-6 and TRBJ2-2, with 7 bases identical to TRBD2. The CDR3 is 15 amino acids. Germline V gene data show CDR1 as MNHNY and CDR2 as SVGAGI (reference sequence). With V trimmed by 0 bases and J by 7 bases, 5 bases remained unmatched. CDR3 bases: TGTGCCAGCAGTTACTCGCGGGAGTCGGGCGGGGAGCTGTTTTTT. This codes for CASSYSRESGGELFF.

The CDR3 DNA follows: TGCGCCAGCAGCTTGGTACTAGCGGAGAACAATGAGCAGTTCTTC. Translating gives CASSLVLAENNEQFF. V gene TRBV5-1 combines with J gene TRBJ2-1; 8 positions match TRBD2. CDR1 is SGHRS, CDR2 YFSETQ, per germline. J lost 5 bases, V lost 0 bases, and 4 bases had no gene match. This CDR3 region has 15 residues.

The chain is built from TRBV7-2 and TRBJ1-1; 8 bases fit TRBD1. J lost 0 bases, V lost 5 bases, and 8 bases had no gene match. The CDR3 spans 16 residues. Germline V CDR1 and CDR2: SGHTA, FQGNSA. CDR3 residues: CASSNLRTGMNTEAFF. CDR3 sequence (DNA): TGTGCCAGCAGCAACCTCCGGACAGGGATGAACACTGAAGCTTTCTTT.

The genes are TRBV9 and TRBJ2-2; no reliable D call. The CDR3 length is 14 residues. Germline-derived CDR1 and CDR2 are SGDLS and YYNGEE. With 2 bases removed from V and 0 bases from J, the gap between germline ends came to 5 bases. CDR3 sequence reads: CASSVQSNTGELFF. CDR3 bases: TGTGCCAGCAGCGTTCAATCGAACACCGGGGAGCTGTTTTTT.

This chain links TRBV19 with TRBJ1-5, with D maybe TRBD1 (6 bases). The germline V gene has CDR1 LNHDA and CDR2 SQIVND (reference sequence). V shed 5 bases and J shed 4 bases, with 18 bases lying between them. This CDR3 contains 16 residues. Here the CDR3 reads CASSLIPGQYNQPQHF. DNA for the CDR3: TGTGCCAGTAGTTTAATCCCCGGACAGTATAATCAGCCCCAGCATTTT.